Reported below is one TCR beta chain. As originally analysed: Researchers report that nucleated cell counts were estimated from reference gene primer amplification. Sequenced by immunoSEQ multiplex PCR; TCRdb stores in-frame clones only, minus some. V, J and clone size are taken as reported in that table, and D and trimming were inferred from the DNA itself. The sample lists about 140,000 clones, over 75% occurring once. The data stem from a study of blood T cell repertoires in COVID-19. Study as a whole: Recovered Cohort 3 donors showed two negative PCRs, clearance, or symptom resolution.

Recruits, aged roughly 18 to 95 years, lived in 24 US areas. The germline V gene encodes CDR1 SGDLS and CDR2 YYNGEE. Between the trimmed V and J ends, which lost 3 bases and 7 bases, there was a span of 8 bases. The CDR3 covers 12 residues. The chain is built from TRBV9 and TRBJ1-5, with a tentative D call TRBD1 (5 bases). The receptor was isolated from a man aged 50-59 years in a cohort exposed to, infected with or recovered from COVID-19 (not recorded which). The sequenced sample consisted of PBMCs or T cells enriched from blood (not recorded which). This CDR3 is CASSAGGQPQHF. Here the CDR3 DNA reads TGTGCCAGCAGCGCGGGGGGACAGCCCCAGCATTTT.